This entry describes one T cell receptor beta chain. V gave up 3 bases and J gave up 8 bases, with 13 bases separating them. The germline V gene has CDR1 SGHTA and CDR2 FQGNSA. The CDR3 runs 14 residues. This sample was taken from a study of control samples from healthy donors and cancer patients. Clones were sequenced by immunoSEQ multiplex PCR, and TCRdb holds only the in-frame ones, with some missing. The sample has some 120,000 clones, around 86% seen once; the top ten hold around 9.4%. The gene calls are TRBV7-2 and TRBJ1-4; possible D gene TRBD1, 6 bases. The sequenced material came from blood. The receptor comes from a man in his forties in good health. CDR3: CASSLTGTLEKLFF. Written as DNA, the CDR3 is TGTGCCAGCAGCTTGACCGGGACACTAGAAAAACTGTTTTTT.